Below are 14 T cell receptor beta chains sequenced from a single sample in a study of cytomegalovirus exposure and HLA in healthy donors. PCR primers comprised 60 Vbeta and 13 Jbeta primers. Profiling relied on immunoSEQ multiplex PCR, and the TCRdb table lists in-frame clones only, not all of them. The sample has some 180,000 clones; 81% are singletons. The material sequenced was PBMCs. These receptors were taken from a man aged 35 to 55 in good health and CMV-seropositive.

The gene calls are TRBV7-2 and TRBJ1-3; no reliable D call. Trimming shortened V by 0 bases and J by 0 bases, and 6 bases separated the two germline ends. Germline loops: CDR1 SGHTA, CDR2 FQGNSA. CDR3 length: 15 residues. The CDR3: CASSLAGVSGNTIYF. CDR3 DNA sequence: TGTGCCAGCAGCTTAGCGGGAGTCTCTGGAAACACCATATATTTT.

This chain connects TRBV5-1 to TRBJ1-6; 9 bases map to TRBD1. Trimming removed 3 bases from V and 10 bases from J; junction bases left unmatched: 11. The CDR3 runs to 16 residues. Germline V gene sequence: CDR1 SGHRS, CDR2 YFSETQ. Written as DNA, the CDR3 is TGCGCCAGCAGCTCCGGGACAGGGAGGTTGGGGTCACCCCTCCACTTT. Residues: CASSSGTGRLGSPLHF.

This chain links TRBV5-6 with TRBJ2-7; TRBD1 matches at 7 bases. The length of the CDR3 is 13 residues. CDR1 and CDR2 from the germline V gene are SGHDT and YYEEEE. Germline trimming cut 4 bases from V and 3 bases from J; bases unmatched to any gene: 4. The CDR3 DNA reads TGTGCCAGCAGCCACGACAGGGTCTACGAGCAGTACTTC. This codes for CASSHDRVYEQYF.

The V gene is TRBV5-1, the J gene TRBJ1-1; 8 nucleotides agree with TRBD1. Trimming removed 3 bases from V and 1 base from J; junction bases left unmatched: 8. CDR1 SGHRS and CDR2 YFSETQ come from the germline V gene. This CDR3 comprises 16 residues. The DNA for the CDR3 is TGCGCCAGCAGCTGGGGAACAGGGGGACAGAACACTGAAGCTTTCTTT. It translates to CASSWGTGGQNTEAFF.

This chain joins TRBV25-1 and TRBJ1-6; the D gene is possibly TRBD1 (5 bases). CDR1 and CDR2 from the germline V gene are MGHDK and SYGVNS. V dropped 3 bases and J dropped 6 bases, with 6 bases sitting between them. This CDR3 comprises 13 residues. The CDR3 DNA is TGTGCCAGCAGTGAGGACACTAATTCACCCCTCCACTTT. Its translation: CASSEDTNSPLHF.

CDR3 sequence reads: CASSLVPGGFQETQYF. In nucleotides, the CDR3 is TGTGCCAGCAGCTTGGTTCCGGGGGGGTTCCAAGAGACCCAGTACTTC. The gene calls are TRBV5-6 and TRBJ2-5; TRBD2 matches 8 bases. The CDR3 runs to 16 residues. V was pared by 0 bases and J by 1 base, with 5 bases of the junction left unmatched. Germline V CDR1 and CDR2: SGHDT, YYEEEE.

The chain links TRBV10-3 to TRBJ2-7, with a tentative D call TRBD2 (6 bases). Germline CDR1 and CDR2: ENHRY and SYGVKD. V lost 6 bases and J 1 base, leaving 13 bases between the germline ends. CDR3 size: 14 residues. The DNA for the CDR3 is TGTGCCATCAGGTTTTCGGGGGAATCCTACGAGCAGTACTTC. Its translation is CAIRFSGESYEQYF.

The chain is built from TRBV6-6 and TRBJ2-3, with TRBD1 as a possible D gene (7 bases). This CDR3 has 16 amino acids. The V gene's germline CDR1 is MNHNY and CDR2 SVGAGI (reference sequence). The V end was cut by 1 base, the J end by 2 bases, with 13 bases between. CDR3 in amino acids: CASSYFQGGDTDTQYF. Here the CDR3 DNA reads TGTGCCAGCAGTTACTTTCAGGGGGGTGACACAGATACGCAGTATTTT.

The chain carries TRBV6-5 and TRBJ2-5, with a weak D call TRBD2 (6 bases). The end of the DNA is better explained by TRBJ2-7, so the J call may be wrong. The CDR3 totals 13 residues. CDR1 is MNHEY, CDR2 SVGAGI, per germline. The CDR3: CASSFSSEYEQYF. The CDR3 nucleotides read TGTGCCAGCAGTTTTTCTAGCGAGTACGAGCAGTACTTC.

The chain has TRBV27 and TRBJ2-3, with 9 bases fitting TRBD2. The V gene's germline CDR1 is MNHEY and CDR2 SMNVEV (reference sequence). The trim removed 5 bases at V and 2 bases at J, leaving 5 bases unmatched. This CDR3 comprises 15 residues. The CDR3 protein is CASSPRGGATDTQYF. CDR3 nucleotide sequence: TGTGCCAGCAGTCCACGCGGGGGGGCCACAGATACGCAGTATTTT.

The chain is built from TRBV7-8 and TRBJ2-1; possibly TRBD2 for D (5 bases). Per germline, CDR1 SGHVS and CDR2 FQNEAQ. The CDR3 is made up of 13 amino acids. The V gene lost 2 bases and the J gene lost 10 bases, with 12 bases spanning the gap. CDR3 residues: CASSLRSGREQFF. The CDR3 nucleotides are TGTGCCAGCAGCTTAAGGAGCGGACGCGAGCAGTTCTTC.

The chain is built from TRBV11-2 and TRBJ1-2; possibly TRBD1 for D (6 bases). This CDR3 region has 16 residues. Germline V CDR1 and CDR2: SGHAT, FQNNGV. The V and J ends lost 5 bases and 4 bases respectively, with 20 bases between them. In nucleotides, the CDR3 is TGTGCCAGCAGCCCTAGAGGACAGCTGACGCGCTATGGCTACACCTTC. Translation gives CASSPRGQLTRYGYTF. Variable domain in full (rest from reference TRBV11-2 and TRBJ1-2): EAGVAQSPRYKIIEKRQSVAFWCNPISGHATLYWYQQILGQGPKLLIQFQNNGVVDDSQLPKDRFSAERLKGVDSTLKIQPAKLEDSAVYLCASSPRGQLTRYGYTFGSGTRLTVV.

This chain links TRBV9 with TRBJ1-3; 9 nucleotides agree with TRBD1. With 2 bases clipped from V and 10 bases from J, the junction kept 10 bases outside the gene matches. The CDR3 loop spans 15 amino acids. Germline CDR1 is SGDLS and CDR2 is YYNGEE. CDR3: CASSVEGTGKGTIYF. CDR3 DNA sequence: TGTGCCAGCAGCGTTGAGGGGACAGGGAAGGGGACCATATATTTT. The full variable domain, completed using reference TRBV9 and TRBJ1-3, is DSGVTQTPKHLITATGQRVTLRCSPRSGDLSVYWYQQSLDQGLQFLIQYYNGEERAKGNILERFSAQQFPDLHSELNLSSLELGDSALYFCASSVEGTGKGTIYFGEGSWLTVV.

The J gene is TRBJ2-5, the V gene TRBV30; 7 positions match TRBD2. Germline trimming cut 8 bases from V and 7 bases from J; bases unmatched to any gene: 13. This CDR3 spans 13 amino acids. Germline CDR1 is GTSNPN and CDR2 is SVGIG (reference sequence). The CDR3 sequence is CATGGGAGGTQYF. The CDR3 region has the DNA TGTGCCACCGGGGGAGGGGCCGGGGGGACCCAGTACTTC.